This is a list of T cell receptor beta chains from one sample in a study of shared clonotypes between healthy human individuals. Profiled with immunoSEQ multiplex PCR; TCRdb holds only in-frame clones, not every one. The table has about 2.1 million clones, approximately 92% seen once; the top ten hold about 1.7%. Sequencing was done on a sample of naive CD8+ T cells from PBMCs. The receptors come from a man between 18 and 35 years old in good health. Some clones in this sample may be carry-over from other donors' samples. Each CDR3 is given with its conserved first and last residue. Each record gives: V gene, D gene, J gene, clone size, CDR3 protein, CDR3 DNA. A D gene is named only where the DNA matches it firmly. Clone size is given for some rows only: seen once, a few or many times, or a class if the clone is expanded.

>TRBV4-3|TRBD1|TRBJ2-7|NA
CASSQGSGTGAEQYF
TGCGCCAGCAGCCAAGGGTCCGGGACAGGGGCCGAGCAGTACTTC
>TRBV5-1|TRBD1|TRBJ2-1|NA
CASRAGTAYNEQFF
TGCGCCAGCAGGGCCGGGACAGCGTACAATGAGCAGTTCTTC
>TRBV7-9|NA|TRBJ1-2|NA
CASSLGPAGPNYGYTF
TGTGCCAGCAGCTTAGGGCCGGCGGGTCCTAACTATGGCTACACCTTC
>TRBV2|NA|TRBJ2-7|NA
CASSPGPYYYEQYF
TGTGCCAGCAGCCCCGGGCCTTACTACTACGAGCAGTACTTC
>TRBV28|NA|TRBJ2-7|NA
CASSPQGYSYEQYF
TGTGCCAGCAGTCCCCAGGGGTACTCCTACGAGCAGTACTTC
>TRBV7-9|NA|TRBJ2-3|once
CALAWRARGGDTQYF
TGTGCCCTCGCGTGGCGAGCGCGAGGGGGAGATACGCAGTATTTT
>TRBV27|TRBD1|TRBJ2-3|NA
CASSPDRGLTDTQYF
TGTGCCAGCAGCCCGGACAGGGGGCTGACAGATACGCAGTATTTT
>TRBV28|TRBD1|TRBJ1-1|NA
CASSFRTGAEAFF
TGTGCCAGCAGTTTTAGGACAGGGGCTGAAGCTTTCTTT
>TRBV7-9|NA|TRBJ1-2|NA
CASSLEVGYTF
TGTGCCAGCAGCTTAGAAGTTGGCTACACCTTC
>TRBV7-8|TRBD1|TRBJ2-7|NA
CASSLTLDRVYEQYF
TGTGCCAGCAGCTTAACTCTGGACAGGGTGTACGAGCAGTACTTC
>TRBV5-4|TRBD1|TRBJ2-2|NA
CASSLRTGNVGELFF
TGTGCCAGCAGCTTGCGGACAGGAAATGTCGGGGAGCTGTTTTTT
>TRBV27|NA|TRBJ2-5|NA
CASARQGETQYF
TGTGCCAGCGCCCGGCAGGGAGAGACCCAGTACTTC
>TRBV6-5|NA|TRBJ1-3|NA
CASSPLGSGNTIYF
TGTGCCAGCAGCCCCCTAGGGTCTGGAAACACCATATATTTT
>TRBV2|NA|TRBJ1-1|NA
CASTRAVMNTEAFF
TGTGCCAGCACGAGGGCGGTTATGAACACTGAAGCTTTCTTT
>TRBV11-3|NA|TRBJ2-1|NA
CASSFGDSYNEQFF
TGTGCCAGCAGCTTCGGCGACTCTTACAATGAGCAGTTCTTC
>TRBV30|NA|TRBJ2-1|NA
CAWSTGRRAYNEQFF
TGTGCCTGGAGTACGGGACGGCGAGCCTACAATGAGCAGTTCTTC
>TRBV19|NA|TRBJ1-5|NA
CASSIALDAEYGNQPQHF
TGTGCCAGTAGTATAGCACTAGACGCGGAGTACGGCAATCAGCCCCAGCATTTT